The 24 T cell receptor beta chains below were found in one sample sequenced in a study of CD8 T cells in Susac syndrome. Reverse transcription of roughly 0.5 to 1 ug RNA was performed with random hexamers. TCRdb passed the immunoSEQ multiplex PCR reads through MiXCR, listing each CDR3 protein once. Among about 210,000 distinct CDR3 sequences listed, approximately 95% were seen once. The sample taken for sequencing was CD4+ T cells from PBMCs. The receptors derive from a human donor in good health.

The chain joins TRBV20-1 to TRBJ1-3; D gene unclear. The V end lost 0 bases, the J end lost 4 bases, and 7 bases lay between the germline ends. The CDR3 has 13 residues. In germline, CDR1 is DFQATT, CDR2 SNEGSKA (reference sequence). CDR3 loop: CSARDLPGNTIYF. The CDR3 DNA is TGCAGTGCTAGAGATCTCCCCGGAAACACCATATATTTT.

CDR3 amino acids: CASRKGQGTIGELFF. The CDR3 DNA follows: TGTGCCAGTAGGAAGGGACAGGGGACAATCGGGGAGCTGTTTTTT. The chain carries TRBV19 and TRBJ2-2; 10 bases agree with TRBD1. CDR3 length: 15 residues. Germline CDR1 is LNHDA and CDR2 is SQIVND (reference sequence). V lost 6 bases to trimming and J lost 7 bases; unmatched junction nucleotides: 8. The variable domain in full, completed from reference TRBV19 and TRBJ2-2, reads DGGITQSPKYLFRKEGQNVTLSCEQNLNHDAMYWYRQDPGQGLRLIYYSQIVNDFQKGDIAEGYSVSREKKESFPLTVTSAQKNPTAFYLCASRKGQGTIGELFFGEGSRLTVL.

The rearrangement links TRBV14 to TRBJ2-2; no firm D call. Per germline, CDR1 SGHDN and CDR2 FVKESK. V lost 4 bases and J lost 7, with 13 bases in between. This CDR3 has 14 amino acids. The CDR3 region has the DNA TGTGCCAGCAGCCCCCTCGGAGCGTTCGGGGAGCTGTTTTTT. Translation: CASSPLGAFGELFF.

V usage is TRBV27 and J usage is TRBJ1-3; TRBD1 aligns across 7 bases. Germline loops: CDR1 MNHEY, CDR2 SMNVEV (reference sequence). V gave up 7 bases and J gave up 1 base; unmatched junction bases: 1. The CDR3 extends over 13 amino acids. CDR3 DNA sequence: TGTGCCAGCATGGGACAGTCTGGAAACACCATATATTTT. It specifies CASMGQSGNTIYF.

This clonotype has a single count. V usage is TRBV20-1 and J usage is TRBJ2-5, with TRBD2 identical over 7 bases. With V trimmed by 0 bases and J by 7 bases, 8 bases remained unmatched. Germline V gene lookup returns CDR1 DFQATT and CDR2 SNEGSKA (reference sequence). The CDR3 is 14 residues long. The DNA of the CDR3 is TGCAGTGCTAGAGAACGGGGGGTCTCTCGGACCCAGTACTTC. Translating gives CSARERGVSRTQYF.

The V call is TRBV7-9, the J call TRBJ1-1; TRBD1 matches at 8 bases. J was trimmed by 4 bases and V by 5 bases; bases with no gene match: 12. Germline values: CDR1 SEHNR, CDR2 FQNEAQ (reference sequence). This CDR3 spans 16 amino acids. CDR3 DNA sequence: TGTGCCAGCAGCCCCGGACAGGGTCCAGTGAGCACTGAAGCTTTCTTT. Translated, it gives CASSPGQGPVSTEAFF.

This rearrangement joins TRBV25-1 to TRBJ1-6; 7 bases agree with TRBD1. V was pared by 3 bases and J by 6 bases, with 2 bases of the junction left unmatched. Germline V gives CDR1 MGHDK, CDR2 SYGVNS. The CDR3 is made up of 14 amino acids. For the CDR3, the DNA is TGTGCCAGCAGTGAGCACAGGGGTAATTCACCCCTCCACTTT. This codes for CASSEHRGNSPLHF.

The genes are TRBV6-2 or TRBV6-3 and TRBJ2-4; no reliable D call. This CDR3 has 11 residues. V was trimmed by 8 bases and J by 0 bases, leaving 2 bases between them. CDR1 is MNHEY and CDR2 is SVGEGT in the germline V gene. The CDR3 protein is CASLAKNIQYF. As DNA, the CDR3 is TGTGCCAGCTTAGCCAAAAACATTCAGTACTTC.

This clonotype was seen just once. The CDR3 DNA is TGTGCCAGCAGCTTAAGGTCCAGGGGGACTGAAGCTTTCTTT. Protein: CASSLRSRGTEAFF. The chain employs TRBV7-2 and TRBJ1-1; 7 bases align to TRBD1. Germline loops: CDR1 SGHTA, CDR2 FQGNSA. The CDR3 has 14 residues. The J segment lost 5 bases and the V segment lost 2 bases, leaving 5 bases of the junction unmatched.

The gene calls are TRBV4-2 and TRBJ2-1, with D maybe TRBD2 (5 bases). CDR3 length equals 15 residues. CDR1 is LGHNA and CDR2 is YNFKEQ in the germline V gene. The V gene lost 2 bases and the J gene lost 0 bases, with 8 bases spanning the gap. For the CDR3, the DNA is TGTGCCAGCAGCCAACCGGGGAGCTCCTACAATGAGCAGTTCTTC. Its translation: CASSQPGSSYNEQFF.

The chain employs TRBV7-3 and TRBJ2-3; D gene uncertain. Germline V gene sequence: CDR1 SGHTA, CDR2 FQGTGA. Trimming left V 2 bases short and J 1 base short, with 7 bases between. This CDR3 is 14 amino acids long. CDR3 residues: CASSLWQGTDTQYF. The CDR3 DNA reads as TGTGCCAGCAGCTTATGGCAGGGCACAGATACGCAGTATTTT.

This chain connects TRBV5-1 to TRBJ2-5, with TRBD1 as a possible D gene (7 bases). Trimming left V 4 bases short and J 3 bases short, with 10 bases between. Germline V lookup: CDR1 SGHRS, CDR2 YFSETQ. This CDR3 has 13 residues. The CDR3 nucleotides are TGCGCCAGCAGCCCCAGGGGGGAAGAGACCCAGTACTTC. It yields the protein CASSPRGEETQYF.

V and J are TRBV12-3 or TRBV12-4 and TRBJ2-4; TRBD2 is a possible D gene (5 bases). This CDR3 comprises 14 residues. V was pared by 6 bases and J by 7 bases, with 16 bases between. The CDR3 DNA is TGTGCCAGCAGACCGGGGTCGCCGGGGAACATTCAGTACTTC. This translates into CASRPGSPGNIQYF.

The chain couples TRBV7-2 to TRBJ1-4; D is perhaps TRBD1 (6 bases). The CDR3 has 15 amino acids. In germline, CDR1 is SGHTA, CDR2 FQGNSA. V lost 0 bases to trimming and J lost 7 bases, with 12 bases between them. As DNA, the CDR3 is TGTGCCAGCAGCTTAGCGCAGGGGACCCGTGAAAAACTGTTTTTT. Protein sequence: CASSLAQGTREKLFF.

The chain links TRBV5-6 to TRBJ2-1; D unresolved. Trimming left V 0 bases short and J 2 bases short, with 9 bases between. This CDR3 spans 15 amino acids. CDR1 SGHDT and CDR2 YYEEEE come from the germline V gene. The CDR3 spells CASSLAGRPYNEQFF. The CDR3 DNA follows: TGTGCCAGCAGCTTGGCCGGCAGGCCCTACAATGAGCAGTTCTTC.

J is TRBJ1-4 and V is TRBV29-1, with D tentatively TRBD1 (6 bases). Germline CDR1 SQVTM, CDR2 ANQGSEA. Trimming left V 5 bases short and J 7 bases short, with 17 bases between. This CDR3 has 14 amino acids. The CDR3 DNA reads as TGCAGCGTTATGGTCGCAGGGGCCGGTGAAAAACTGTTTTTT. It is translated as CSVMVAGAGEKLFF.

The rearrangement links TRBV3-1 to TRBJ1-2; D is possibly TRBD1 (6 bases). Germline lookup yields CDR1 LGHDT and CDR2 YNNKEL (reference sequence). The CDR3 has 16 residues. Trimming pared 1 base from V and 0 bases from J, leaving 12 bases between. The CDR3 spells CASSQVGGGPNYGYTF. As DNA, the CDR3 is TGTGCCAGCAGCCAAGTAGGGGGGGGCCCTAACTATGGCTACACCTTC.

This CDR3 reads CASRSGGLSNQPQHF. The CDR3 coding sequence is TGTGCCAGCAGGTCAGGGGGGTTAAGCAATCAGCCCCAGCATTTT. V gene TRBV12-3 or TRBV12-4 combines with J gene TRBJ1-5, with 7 bases lining up with TRBD1. CDR3 length: 15 residues. After removal of 6 bases from V and 1 base from J, the junction contained 6 bases not matched to a gene.

The chain has TRBV27 and TRBJ2-5, with 11 bases lining up with TRBD2. The trim removed 2 bases at V and 9 bases at J, leaving 14 bases unmatched. The CDR3 length is 17 residues. CDR1 MNHEY and CDR2 SMNVEV come from the germline V gene (reference sequence). This CDR3 is CASSLRVAGGLTGAQYF. The CDR3 bases are TGTGCCAGCAGTTTAAGAGTAGCGGGGGGGCTGACCGGGGCCCAGTACTTC.

In the case of this clonotype: A junction end diverges from the germline sequence, so it may reflect a read error. The V and J genes are TRBV29-1 and TRBJ1-1, with TRBD1 as a possible D gene (6 bases). The CDR3 is 14 amino acids. Germline lookup yields CDR1 SQVTM and CDR2 ANQGSEA. The CDR3, as DNA: TGCAGTGTTGAGGGGCAGGGGCGGCACACTGAAGCTTTCTTT. This encodes CSVEGQGRHTEAFF.

The CDR3 sequence is CAISVDRGNWETQYF. The DNA of the CDR3 is TGTGCCATCAGCGTGGACAGGGGAAATTGGGAGACCCAGTACTTC. The rearrangement links TRBV10-3 to TRBJ2-5, with TRBD1 matching over 9 bases. The CDR3 runs 15 residues. The J segment lost 5 bases and the V segment lost 6 bases, leaving 10 bases of the junction unmatched. Germline V gives CDR1 ENHRY, CDR2 SYGVKD.

The genes are TRBV11-1 and TRBJ2-2; 10 positions match TRBD1. Germline CDR1 reads SGHAT; CDR2 reads FQDESV (reference sequence). J gave up 7 bases and V 5 bases, and 4 bases lay outside the gene matches. This CDR3 has 14 amino acids. CDR3 nucleotides: TGTGCCAGCAGCATGACAGGGGGCCGCGGGGAGCTGTTTTTT. Its protein product is CASSMTGGRGELFF.

The chain combines TRBV9 with TRBJ2-3; TRBD2 matches at 12 bases. The CDR3 consists of 17 residues. The ends lost 0 bases at V and 5 bases at J; junction bases unmatched: 7. Looked up from germline, CDR1 is SGDLS and CDR2 is YYNGEE. CDR3 sequence: CASSVDPSGGAIDTQYF. The CDR3 DNA reads TGTGCCAGCAGCGTAGATCCTAGCGGGGGGGCGATAGATACGCAGTATTTT.

The chain employs TRBV30 and TRBJ1-5; TRBD1 might be the D (6 bases). The CDR3 is 15 amino acids. Trimming removed 1 base at V and 1 base at J, with 11 bases between. The germline CDR1 and CDR2 sequences are GTSNPN and SVGIG (reference sequence). This chain's CDR3 is CAWSAGDRSNQPQHF. Here the CDR3 DNA reads TGTGCCTGGAGTGCAGGGGACCGAAGCAATCAGCCCCAGCATTTT.